The 32 T cell receptor beta chains below were found in one sample sequenced in a study of regulatory T cells in long-lasting Graves disease. Time point given: persistent/refractory GD, antithyroid drugs over 5 years with positive TRAb. PBMC RNA was the source of the TCR library. CDR3-region Arm-PCR and iRepertoire HTBI primers produced the TCR beta libraries. In TCRdb, the multiplex PCR reads were re-called with MiXCR into one record per CDR3 protein. The sample consists of 400,000 to 600,000 distinct CDR3 sequences, about 22% of them appearing once. The sequencing used peripheral blood mononuclear cells (PBMCs), collected when the disease was refractory, from a patient treated with antithyroid drugs. All receptors come from a female donor with Graves disease.

This clonotype was recorded a few times. Written as DNA, the CDR3 is TGTGCCACCAGTAATGGGAATCTCCTCAATGAGCAGTTCTTC. Protein sequence: CATSNGNLLNEQFF. This rearrangement joins TRBV24-1 to TRBJ2-1; D is unresolved. Germline CDR1 KGHDR, CDR2 SFDVKD. The CDR3 covers 14 residues. Trimming left V 6 bases short and J 6 bases short, with 14 bases between.

This clonotype has at least ten counts. The chain has TRBV28 and TRBJ1-5, with 10 bases fitting TRBD1. The junction had 14 bases not matched to a gene; V was cut back by 8 bases and J by 4 bases. Germline V gives CDR1 MDHEN, CDR2 SYDVKM. The CDR3 length is 17 residues. CDR3 region: CASSYAGTGAGNQPQHF. As DNA, the CDR3 is TGTGCCAGCTCTTATGCCGGGACAGGGGCTGGAAATCAGCCCCAGCATTTT.

This clonotype occurred a few times. A read error may be the cause here, since a much bigger clone is one base away. This rearrangement joins TRBV28 to TRBJ2-4, with D unresolved. Germline V gene sequence: CDR1 MDHEN, CDR2 SYDVKM. The CDR3 consists of 12 residues. The CDR3 DNA reads as TGTGCCGGCAGTCAGGCATTGGGCATTCAGTACTTC. Residues: CAGSQALGIQYF. The whole variable domain, filled in from reference TRBV28 and TRBJ2-4, reads DVKVTQSSRYLVKRTGEKVFLECVQDMDHENMFWYRQDPGLGLRLIYFSYDVKMKEKGDIPEGYSVSREKKERFSLILESASTNQTSMYLCAGSQALGIQYFGAGTRLSVL.

J is TRBJ2-7 and V is TRBV27; tentatively, D is TRBD2 (6 bases). CDR3 length equals 14 residues. V lost 4 bases and J 4 bases, leaving 14 bases between the germline ends. Germline values: CDR1 MNHEY, CDR2 SMNVEV (reference sequence). DNA for the CDR3: TGTGCCAGCAGTTACCTGGGAGGCGGGTACGAGCAGTACTTC. Translating gives CASSYLGGGYEQYF.

The chain has TRBV27 and TRBJ2-1, with 10 bases matching TRBD2. This CDR3 is built from 16 residues. V lost 7 bases to trimming and J lost 5 bases; unmatched junction nucleotides: 11. Germline V gene data show CDR1 as MNHEY and CDR2 as SMNVEV (reference sequence). Here the CDR3 reads CASTPGGTSAHNEQFF. DNA for the CDR3: TGTGCCAGCACCCCAGGAGGGACTAGCGCCCACAATGAGCAGTTCTTC.

This clonotype was seen a few times. The gene calls are TRBV19 and TRBJ2-4; the match to TRBD1 covers 12 bases. Germline values: CDR1 LNHDA, CDR2 SQIVND (reference sequence). V was clipped by 6 bases and J by 5 bases; unmatched bases: 20. The CDR3 length is 20 residues. This chain's CDR3 is CASSQPNLRDRGQKENIQYF. Written as DNA, the CDR3 is TGTGCCAGTAGCCAACCTAACCTCCGGGACAGGGGGCAAAAGGAAAACATTCAGTACTTC.

This chain joins TRBV20-1 and TRBJ2-5, with D possibly TRBD2 on 7 matching bases. From germline, CDR1 is DFQATT and CDR2 SNEGSKA (reference sequence). V shed 5 bases and J shed 13 bases, with 26 bases lying between them. The CDR3 covers 14 residues. The CDR3 sequence is CSALMRESRGALYF. CDR3 DNA sequence: TGCAGTGCTTTGATGCGGGAGAGTCGGGGGGCCCTGTACTTC.

This clonotype was seen repeatedly, ten times or more. The J gene is TRBJ1-1, the V gene TRBV11-2; the D gene is possibly TRBD1 (5 bases). Trimming stripped 4 bases from V and 0 bases from J, with 15 bases between. The CDR3 extends over 16 amino acids. From germline, CDR1 is SGHAT and CDR2 FQNNGV. The CDR3 region has the DNA TGTGCCAGCAGCTCAGGTGTGGGGGGGTTGAACACTGAAGCTTTCTTT. Encoded protein: CASSSGVGGLNTEAFF.

There are many counts of this clonotype. The gene calls are TRBV6-1 and TRBJ2-7; weak D call: TRBD2 (6 bases). CDR1 and CDR2 (germline): MNHNS, SASEGT. Deletions cut 8 bases from V and 2 bases from J, with 16 bases between. The CDR3 length is 14 residues. The CDR3 bases are TGTGCCAGCGCGGGGACCACTAAGGCCTACGAGCAGTACTTC. Protein product: CASAGTTKAYEQYF.

Ten or more counts support this clonotype. The chain carries TRBV2 and TRBJ1-5; D may be TRBD1 (5 bases). CDR1 and CDR2 from the germline V gene are SNHLY and FYNNEI. V lost 3 bases and J lost 6, with 12 bases in between. The CDR3 runs 14 residues. This chain's CDR3 is CASSELGVGQPQHF. Here the CDR3 DNA reads TGTGCCAGCAGTGAGCTGGGGGTCGGTCAGCCCCAGCATTTT.

The chain combines TRBV9 with TRBJ2-7; 7 nucleotides agree with TRBD1. Germline trimming cut 3 bases from V and 2 bases from J; bases unmatched to any gene: 2. The CDR3 covers 13 residues. Per the germline V gene, CDR1 is SGDLS and CDR2 is YYNGEE. Here the CDR3 DNA reads TGTGCCAGCAGCGACGGGACAGCCTACGAGCAGTACTTC. As protein: CASSDGTAYEQYF. The full variable domain, its missing parts supplied by reference TRBV9 and TRBJ2-7, is DSGVTQTPKHLITATGQRVTLRCSPRSGDLSVYWYQQSLDQGLQFLIQYYNGEERAKGNILERFSAQQFPDLHSELNLSSLELGDSALYFCASSDGTAYEQYFGPGTRLTVT.

In nucleotides, the CDR3 is TGTGCCAGCAGCTCGCAGGGTAGCGAAAAACTGTTTTTT. It encodes CASSSQGSEKLFF. This chain links TRBV7-9 with TRBJ1-4, with D possibly TRBD1 on 5 matching bases. V lost 4 bases and J lost 8, with 11 bases in between. The CDR3 has 13 amino acids. The germline V gene encodes CDR1 SEHNR and CDR2 FQNEAQ (reference sequence).

V and J are TRBV7-3 and TRBJ2-2; TRBD2 matches at 7 bases. V shed 3 bases and J 6 bases; nucleotides not matched to a gene: 4. Per germline, CDR1 SGHTA and CDR2 FQGTGA. The CDR3 runs 14 residues. The CDR3 loop is CASSLTLAPGELFF. The CDR3 DNA sequence: TGTGCCAGCAGCTTGACACTAGCGCCCGGGGAGCTGTTTTTT.

This sequence joins TRBV7-9 and TRBJ2-7; the D gene is possibly TRBD1 (5 bases). Germline V gene sequence: CDR1 SEHNR, CDR2 FQNEAQ (reference sequence). The V end was cut by 5 bases, the J end by 4 bases, with 15 bases between. This CDR3 has 14 amino acids. The CDR3 loop reads CASSLRQSGYEQYF. The CDR3 nucleotides read TGTGCCAGCAGCCTCCGACAGAGTGGATACGAGCAGTACTTC.

This rearrangement joins TRBV13 to TRBJ1-6; perhaps TRBD1 as D (5 bases). Trimming pared 6 bases from V and 10 bases from J, leaving 25 bases between. The V gene's germline CDR1 is PRHDT and CDR2 FYEKMQ (reference sequence). The CDR3 is 17 amino acids. The CDR3 bases are TGTGCCAGCAGTCCCACCGGCCGGGGGGGAGGACGGTCACCCCTCCACTTT. Protein: CASSPTGRGGGRSPLHF.

This clonotype came up a few times. This chain uses TRBV9 with TRBJ2-5; TRBD1 aligns across 10 bases. V lost 4 bases and J lost 5; bases outside the gene matches: 20. Per germline, CDR1 SGDLS and CDR2 YYNGEE. CDR3 length: 19 residues. The CDR3 sequence: CASSPQGMAGTGVRETQYF. Here the CDR3 DNA reads TGTGCCAGCAGCCCCCAGGGAATGGCGGGGACAGGGGTTCGGGAGACCCAGTACTTC. Looking up the rest from reference TRBV9 and TRBJ2-5 gives the full variable domain: DSGVTQTPKHLITATGQRVTLRCSPRSGDLSVYWYQQSLDQGLQFLIQYYNGEERAKGNILERFSAQQFPDLHSELNLSSLELGDSALYFCASSPQGMAGTGVRETQYFGPGTRLLVL.

V gene TRBV7-8 combines with J gene TRBJ2-1; 8 bases map to TRBD2. Unmatched junction bases numbered 7, after V lost 1 base and J lost 2 bases. The CDR3 spans 17 residues. Germline V gives CDR1 SGHVS, CDR2 FQNEAQ. The DNA for the CDR3 is TGTGCCAGCAGCTTAGTCGGCGGACTAGCAGCCTACAATGAGCAGTTCTTC. It encodes CASSLVGGLAAYNEQFF.

This clonotype was counted a few times. The J gene is TRBJ2-2, the V gene TRBV10-3; tentative D call: TRBD2 (6 bases). This CDR3 has 15 residues. The ends were cut back, 5 bases at V and 1 base at J, with 11 bases in the middle. Per the germline V gene, CDR1 is ENHRY and CDR2 is SYGVKD. CDR3 DNA sequence: TGTGCCATCAGTCGGGACTGGGGGAACACCGGGGAGCTGTTTTTT. This codes for CAISRDWGNTGELFF.

The chain combines TRBV7-2 with TRBJ1-2; D remains ambiguous. Germline V gene sequence: CDR1 SGHTA, CDR2 FQGNSA. The CDR3 runs to 15 residues. Trimming removed 1 base from V and 5 bases from J, with 14 bases in between. The CDR3 here is CASSLDEGIWYGYTF. CDR3 coding DNA: TGTGCCAGCAGCTTAGATGAGGGAATTTGGTATGGCTACACCTTC.

The CDR3 sequence: CASSMVGGAGLNTEAFF. The CDR3 region has the DNA TGTGCCAGTAGTATGGTTGGAGGGGCCGGCTTGAACACTGAAGCTTTCTTT. J is TRBJ1-1 and V is TRBV19; maybe TRBD1 (5 bases). CDR1 is LNHDA and CDR2 is SQIVND in the germline V gene (reference sequence). The CDR3 sequence is 17 residues long. Trimming left V 3 bases short and J 0 bases short, with 17 bases between.

V usage is TRBV18 and J usage is TRBJ1-2, with 7 bases aligning to TRBD1. Trimming removed 9 bases from V and 7 bases from J; junction bases left unmatched: 11. Looked up from germline, CDR1 is KGHSH and CDR2 is LQKENI. The CDR3 sequence is 13 residues long. The CDR3 reads CASRTGAPGGYTF. The DNA of the CDR3 is TGTGCCAGTCGGACAGGAGCTCCCGGTGGCTACACCTTC.

The chain combines TRBV28 with TRBJ2-1; D may be TRBD1 (7 bases). CDR3 length equals 20 residues. Germline V CDR1 and CDR2: MDHEN, SYDVKM. V was shortened by 2 bases and J by 1 base, with 24 bases between the two germline ends. CDR3 sequence: CASSLRIQGRLEKSYNEQFF. The CDR3 DNA reads as TGTGCCAGCAGTTTAAGAATACAGGGGAGGCTAGAGAAGTCCTACAATGAGCAGTTCTTC.

This clonotype was seen a handful of times. The chain recombines TRBV20-1 with TRBJ1-1, with TRBD1 as a possible D gene (5 bases). Germline assignment: CDR1 DFQATT and CDR2 SNEGSKA (reference sequence). Trimming left V 0 bases short and J 5 bases short, with 16 bases between. This CDR3 is built from 15 residues. The CDR3 spells CSARDYGATSTEAFF. CDR3 in DNA: TGCAGTGCTAGAGATTACGGGGCCACGTCTACTGAAGCTTTCTTT.

For this clonotype: A single base separates this from a much larger clone, so it may be a read error. CDR3 sequence: CASSQQGGSIQYF. The DNA of the CDR3 is TGTGCCAGCAGCCAACAGGGAGGGTCGATTCAGTACTTC. The rearrangement uses TRBV3-1 and TRBJ2-4, with 7 positions matching TRBD2. V was clipped by 2 bases and J by 10 bases; unmatched bases: 5. This CDR3 is built from 13 residues. The germline V gene encodes CDR1 LGHDT and CDR2 YNNKEL (reference sequence).

The J gene is TRBJ1-6, the V gene TRBV7-3; no definite D call. V gave up 2 bases and J gave up 5 bases, with 10 bases separating them. Germline V gives CDR1 SGHTA, CDR2 FQGTGA. The CDR3 contains 15 residues. CDR3 sequence reads: CASSLLPGNNSPLHF. The CDR3 DNA reads as TGTGCCAGCAGCTTACTTCCCGGGAATAATTCACCCCTCCACTTT.

A few counts support this clonotype. The chain links TRBV5-6 to TRBJ1-1; D unresolved. The CDR3 runs 14 residues. The V gene's germline CDR1 is SGHDT and CDR2 YYEEEE. With 2 bases removed from V and 1 base from J, the gap between germline ends came to 9 bases. The CDR3 DNA reads as TGTGCCAGCAGCTTTTGGGTAGAGAACACTGAAGCTTTCTTT. As protein: CASSFWVENTEAFF. Full variable domain (outside the CDR3, taken from reference TRBV5-6 and TRBJ1-1): DAGVTQSPTHLIKTRGQQVTLRCSPKSGHDTVSWYQQALGQGPQFIFQYYEEEERQRGNFPDRFSGHQFPNYSSELNVNALLLGDSALYLCASSFWVENTEAFFGQGTRLTVV.

The gene calls are TRBV27 and TRBJ1-5; TRBD1 might be the D (6 bases). The germline gives CDR1 MNHEY, CDR2 SMNVEV (reference sequence). The CDR3 length is 15 residues. The V end lost 0 bases, the J end lost 5 bases, and 11 bases lay between the germline ends. The CDR3 DNA sequence: TGTGCCAGCAGTTTATCTGGGCAGGGGCATCAGCCCCAGCATTTT. Encoded protein: CASSLSGQGHQPQHF.

V and J are TRBV9 and TRBJ1-2, with 7 positions matching TRBD1. The CDR3 totals 16 residues. V dropped 3 bases and J dropped 4; count of bases not matched to a gene: 12. Germline V CDR1 and CDR2: SGDLS, YYNGEE. CDR3 DNA sequence: TGTGCCAGCAGCGCCACCCAATTCAGGGGGACCTATGGCTACACCTTC. Translated, it gives CASSATQFRGTYGYTF. Looking up the rest from reference TRBV9 and TRBJ1-2 gives the full variable domain: DSGVTQTPKHLITATGQRVTLRCSPRSGDLSVYWYQQSLDQGLQFLIQYYNGEERAKGNILERFSAQQFPDLHSELNLSSLELGDSALYFCASSATQFRGTYGYTFGSGTRLTVV.

This clonotype appeared many times. This chain connects TRBV20-1 to TRBJ2-5; 7 bases align to TRBD1. V was clipped by 3 bases and J by 1 base; unmatched bases: 8. The CDR3 covers 15 residues. Germline V CDR1 and CDR2: DFQATT, SNEGSKA (reference sequence). The DNA for the CDR3 is TGCAGTGCTAGGGATGGGACAGACTCCCAAGAGACCCAGTACTTC. It is translated as CSARDGTDSQETQYF.

The chain has TRBV18 and TRBJ2-7, with TRBD2 matching over 9 bases. From germline, CDR1 is KGHSH and CDR2 LQKENI. J lost 7 bases, V lost 3 bases, and 7 bases had no gene match. The CDR3 totals 14 residues. The CDR3 region is CASSPGAGGPEQYF. The CDR3 nucleotides are TGTGCCAGCTCACCCGGCGCGGGAGGGCCTGAGCAGTACTTC.

This clonotype was detected ten times or more. CDR3 in amino acids: CATSRDLTVTMNTEAFF. The DNA of the CDR3 is TGTGCCACCAGCAGAGATCTAACAGTGACCATGAACACTGAAGCTTTCTTT. This sequence joins TRBV15 and TRBJ1-1, with D unclear. The CDR3 extends over 17 amino acids. The ends were cut back, 0 bases at V and 0 bases at J, with 14 bases in the middle. Germline CDR1 is LNHNV and CDR2 is YYDKDF (reference sequence).

The chain uses TRBV3-1 and TRBJ1-3; unclear D gene. The germline V gene has CDR1 LGHDT and CDR2 YNNKEL (reference sequence). Trimming stripped 1 base from V and 7 bases from J, with 14 bases between. This CDR3 comprises 15 residues. CDR3 sequence (DNA): TGTGCCAGCAGCCAAGGGAGGGCGTTGGCTAACACCATATATTTT. Its translation is CASSQGRALANTIYF.